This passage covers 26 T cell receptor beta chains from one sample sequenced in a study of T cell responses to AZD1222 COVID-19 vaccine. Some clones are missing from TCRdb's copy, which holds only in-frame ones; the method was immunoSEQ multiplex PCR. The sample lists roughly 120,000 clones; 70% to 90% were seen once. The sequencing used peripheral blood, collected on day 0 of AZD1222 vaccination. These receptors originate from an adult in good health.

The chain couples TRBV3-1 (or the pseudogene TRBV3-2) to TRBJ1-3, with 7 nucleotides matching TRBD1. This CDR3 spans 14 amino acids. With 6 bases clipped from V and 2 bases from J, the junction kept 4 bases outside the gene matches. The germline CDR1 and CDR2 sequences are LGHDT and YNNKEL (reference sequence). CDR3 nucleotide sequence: TGTGCCAGCAGTATCGACAGGGCTGGAAACACCATATATTTT. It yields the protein CASSIDRAGNTIYF.

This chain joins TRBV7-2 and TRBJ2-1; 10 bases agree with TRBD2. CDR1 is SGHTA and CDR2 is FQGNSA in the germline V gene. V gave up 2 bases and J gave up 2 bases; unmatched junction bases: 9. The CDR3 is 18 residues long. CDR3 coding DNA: TGTGCCAGCAGCTTATCTAGCGGGAGCTCATCCGCCTACAATGAGCAGTTCTTC. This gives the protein CASSLSSGSSSAYNEQFF.

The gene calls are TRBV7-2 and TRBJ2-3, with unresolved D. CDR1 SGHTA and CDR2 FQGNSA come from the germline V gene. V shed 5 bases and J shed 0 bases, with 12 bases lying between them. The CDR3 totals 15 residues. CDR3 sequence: CASSPMTPSTDTQYF. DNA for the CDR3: TGTGCCAGCAGCCCCATGACACCTAGCACAGATACGCAGTATTTT.

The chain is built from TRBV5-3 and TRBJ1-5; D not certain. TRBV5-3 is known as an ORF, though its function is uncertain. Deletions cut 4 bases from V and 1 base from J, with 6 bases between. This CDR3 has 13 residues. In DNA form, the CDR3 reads TGTGCCAGAAGCAGACCGAGCAATCAGCCCCAGCATTTT. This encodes CARSRPSNQPQHF.

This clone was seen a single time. CDR3 coding DNA: TGTGCCACCAGCAGTAACCCGAGCACAGATACGCAGTATTTT. Translated: CATSSNPSTDTQYF. The V and J genes are TRBV27 and TRBJ2-3; D uncertain. The CDR3 runs 14 residues. Germline CDR1 reads MNHEY; CDR2 reads SMNVEV (reference sequence). V dropped 10 bases and J dropped 0 bases, with 14 bases sitting between them.

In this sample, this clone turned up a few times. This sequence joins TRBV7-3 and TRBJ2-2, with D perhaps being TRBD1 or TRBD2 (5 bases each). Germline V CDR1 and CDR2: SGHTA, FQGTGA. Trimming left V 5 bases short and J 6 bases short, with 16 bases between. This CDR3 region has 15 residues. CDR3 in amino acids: CASSTSGTRAGELFF. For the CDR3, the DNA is TGTGCCAGCAGCACCTCCGGGACCCGCGCCGGGGAGCTGTTTTTT.

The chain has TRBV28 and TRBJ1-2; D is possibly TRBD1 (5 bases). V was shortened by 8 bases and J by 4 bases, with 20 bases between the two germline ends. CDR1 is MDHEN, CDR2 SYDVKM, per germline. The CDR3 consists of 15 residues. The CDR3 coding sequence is TGTGCCAGCCAACGGGTCCACGGGGGGAGCTATGGCTACACCTTC. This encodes CASQRVHGGSYGYTF.

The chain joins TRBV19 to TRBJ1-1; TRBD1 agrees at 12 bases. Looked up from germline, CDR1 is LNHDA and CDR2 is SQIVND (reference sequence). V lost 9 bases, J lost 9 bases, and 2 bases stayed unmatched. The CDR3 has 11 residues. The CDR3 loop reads CASGTGGKAFF. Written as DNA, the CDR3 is TGTGCCAGCGGGACAGGGGGCAAAGCTTTCTTT.

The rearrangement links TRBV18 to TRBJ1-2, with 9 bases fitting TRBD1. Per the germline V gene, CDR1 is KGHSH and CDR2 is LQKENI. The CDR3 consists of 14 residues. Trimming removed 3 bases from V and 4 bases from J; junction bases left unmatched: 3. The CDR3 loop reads CASSPGDRVYGYTF. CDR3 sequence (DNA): TGTGCCAGCTCACCGGGGGACAGGGTCTATGGCTACACCTTC.

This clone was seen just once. The chain's CDR3 is CASGGPQQAFF. CDR3 nucleotide sequence: TGTGCCAGCGGAGGGCCCCAACAAGCTTTCTTT. V is TRBV28 and J is TRBJ1-1; no reliable D call. V shed 8 bases and J shed 9 bases, with 13 bases lying between them. The CDR3 extends over 11 amino acids. Germline V gives CDR1 MDHEN, CDR2 SYDVKM.

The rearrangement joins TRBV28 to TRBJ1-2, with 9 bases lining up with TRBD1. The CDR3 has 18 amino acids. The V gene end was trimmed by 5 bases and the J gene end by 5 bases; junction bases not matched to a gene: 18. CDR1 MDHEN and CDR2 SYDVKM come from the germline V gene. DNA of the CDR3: TGTGCCAGCAGTCCCACCGGAGGGACAGGGAAGAGTAAATATGGCTACACCTTC. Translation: CASSPTGGTGKSKYGYTF.

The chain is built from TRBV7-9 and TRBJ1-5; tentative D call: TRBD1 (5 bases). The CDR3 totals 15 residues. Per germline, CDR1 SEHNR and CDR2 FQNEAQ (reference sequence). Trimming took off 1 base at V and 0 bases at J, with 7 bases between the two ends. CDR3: CASSLGQISNQPQHF. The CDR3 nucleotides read TGTGCCAGCAGCTTAGGACAGATTAGCAATCAGCCCCAGCATTTT.

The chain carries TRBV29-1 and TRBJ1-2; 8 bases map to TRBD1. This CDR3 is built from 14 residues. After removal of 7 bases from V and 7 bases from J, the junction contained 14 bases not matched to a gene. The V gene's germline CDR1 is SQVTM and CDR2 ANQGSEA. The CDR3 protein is CSALGQAIPGGYTF. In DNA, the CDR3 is TGCAGCGCCTTGGGACAGGCCATCCCAGGTGGCTACACCTTC.

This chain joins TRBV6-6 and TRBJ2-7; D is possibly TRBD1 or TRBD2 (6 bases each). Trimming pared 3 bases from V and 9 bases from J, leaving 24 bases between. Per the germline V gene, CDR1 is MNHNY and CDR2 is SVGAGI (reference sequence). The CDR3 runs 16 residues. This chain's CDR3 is CASSYPDRGGLLGQYF. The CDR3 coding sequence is TGTGCCAGCAGTTATCCAGACAGAGGGGGACTCCTTGGGCAGTACTTC.

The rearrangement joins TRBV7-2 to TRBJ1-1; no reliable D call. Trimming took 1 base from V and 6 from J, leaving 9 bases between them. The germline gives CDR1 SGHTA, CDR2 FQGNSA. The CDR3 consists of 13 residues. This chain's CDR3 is CASSLVAIAEAFF. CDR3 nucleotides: TGTGCCAGCAGCTTAGTCGCTATTGCTGAAGCTTTCTTT.

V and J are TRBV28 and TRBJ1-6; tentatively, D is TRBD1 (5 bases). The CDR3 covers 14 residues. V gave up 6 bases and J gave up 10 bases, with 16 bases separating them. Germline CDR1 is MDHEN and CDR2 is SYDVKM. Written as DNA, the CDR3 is TGTGCCAGCAGCCGGGACCGTAACATCTCACCCCTCCACTTT. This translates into CASSRDRNISPLHF.

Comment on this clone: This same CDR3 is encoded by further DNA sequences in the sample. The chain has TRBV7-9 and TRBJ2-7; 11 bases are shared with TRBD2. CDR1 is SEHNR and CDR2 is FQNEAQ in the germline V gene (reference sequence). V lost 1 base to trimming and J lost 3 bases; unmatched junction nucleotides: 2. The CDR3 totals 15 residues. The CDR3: CASSLVTSGSYEQYF. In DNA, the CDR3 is TGTGCCAGCAGCTTAGTAACTAGCGGGAGCTACGAGCAGTACTTC.

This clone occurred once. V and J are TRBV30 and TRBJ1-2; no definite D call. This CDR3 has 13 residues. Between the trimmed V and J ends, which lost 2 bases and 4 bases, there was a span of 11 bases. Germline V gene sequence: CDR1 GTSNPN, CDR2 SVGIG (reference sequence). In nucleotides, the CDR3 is TGTGCCTGGAGTAACGGGCTACGCTATGGCTACACCTTC. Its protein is CAWSNGLRYGYTF.

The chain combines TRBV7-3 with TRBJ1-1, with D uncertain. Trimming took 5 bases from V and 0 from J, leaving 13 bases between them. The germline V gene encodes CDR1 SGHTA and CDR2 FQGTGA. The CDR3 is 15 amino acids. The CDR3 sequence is CASSPRAGLNTEAFF. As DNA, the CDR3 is TGTGCCAGCAGCCCTCGGGCCGGACTGAACACTGAAGCTTTCTTT.

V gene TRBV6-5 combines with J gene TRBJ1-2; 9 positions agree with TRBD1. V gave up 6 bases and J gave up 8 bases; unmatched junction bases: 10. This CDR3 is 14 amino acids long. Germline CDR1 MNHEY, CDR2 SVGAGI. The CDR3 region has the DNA TGTGCCAGCAGAGGGACAGGGCAGGCGGGGGGCTACACCTTC. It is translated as CASRGTGQAGGYTF.

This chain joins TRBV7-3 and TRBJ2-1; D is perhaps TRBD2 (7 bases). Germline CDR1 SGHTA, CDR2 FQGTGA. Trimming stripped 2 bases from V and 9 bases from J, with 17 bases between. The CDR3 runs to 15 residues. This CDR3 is CASSLSRGGSREQFF. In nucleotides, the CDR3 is TGTGCCAGCAGCTTATCGAGGGGGGGATCTCGTGAGCAGTTCTTC.

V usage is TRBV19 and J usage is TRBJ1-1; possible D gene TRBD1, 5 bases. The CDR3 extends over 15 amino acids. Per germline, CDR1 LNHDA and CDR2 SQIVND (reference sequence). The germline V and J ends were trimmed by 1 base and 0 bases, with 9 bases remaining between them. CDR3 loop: CASSIVDRLNTEAFF. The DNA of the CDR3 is TGTGCCAGTAGTATAGTAGACAGATTGAACACTGAAGCTTTCTTT.

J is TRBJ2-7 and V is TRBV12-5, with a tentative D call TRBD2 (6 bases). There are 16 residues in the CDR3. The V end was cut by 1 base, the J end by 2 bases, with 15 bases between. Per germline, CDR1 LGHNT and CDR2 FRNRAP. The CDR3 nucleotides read TGTGCTAGTGGTTTGGGACCCCGGGACTGTCCCTACGAGCAGTACTTC. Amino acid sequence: CASGLGPRDCPYEQYF.

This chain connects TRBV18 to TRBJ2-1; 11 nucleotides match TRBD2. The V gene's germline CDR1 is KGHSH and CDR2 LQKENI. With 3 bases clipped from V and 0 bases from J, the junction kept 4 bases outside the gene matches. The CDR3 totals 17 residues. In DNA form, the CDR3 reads TGTGCCAGCTCACCCCCCACTAGCGGGAGCTCCTACAATGAGCAGTTCTTC. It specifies CASSPPTSGSSYNEQFF.

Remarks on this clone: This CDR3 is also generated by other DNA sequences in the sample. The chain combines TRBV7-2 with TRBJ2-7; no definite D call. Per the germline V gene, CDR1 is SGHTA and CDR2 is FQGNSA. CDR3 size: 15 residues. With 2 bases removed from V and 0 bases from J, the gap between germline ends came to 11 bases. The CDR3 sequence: CASSLSGGSSYEQYF. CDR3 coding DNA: TGTGCCAGCAGCTTATCGGGCGGAAGCTCCTACGAGCAGTACTTC.

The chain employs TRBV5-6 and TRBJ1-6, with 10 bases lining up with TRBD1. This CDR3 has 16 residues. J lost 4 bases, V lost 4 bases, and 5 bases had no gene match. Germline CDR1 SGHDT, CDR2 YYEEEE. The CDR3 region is CASSEDRGAYNSPLHF. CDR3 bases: TGTGCCAGCAGCGAGGACAGGGGGGCATATAATTCACCCCTCCACTTT.